The rows below give T cell receptor beta chains drawn from one sample of a study of metastatic and nonmetastatic thyroid tumors. TCRdb re-analyzed the PCR reads using MiXCR. The profile shows about 15,000 clones, about 25% of them singletons. Specimen: adjacent normal tissue. These receptors came from a female donor with papillary thyroid cancer or a benign thyroid nodule (not recorded which). Some clones in this sample may be carry-over from other donors' samples. CDR3s include the opening cysteine and the closing phenylalanine or tryptophan. The D gene is left open where the match is weak. For some rows the clone size is stated as once, few or many, or as a class when expanded; others skip it.

V gene	D gene	J gene	clone size	CDR3 DNA	CDR3 protein
TRBV13	TRBD2	TRBJ2-3	many	TGTGCCAGCAGCCCCGGACTAGCGGAGGAGCGCACAGATACGCAGTATTTT	CASSPGLAEERTDTQYF
TRBV12-3/TRBV12-4	-	TRBJ1-4	-	TGTGCCAGCAGTGCCCCCCCCTCAGCCGGATCAACTAATGAAAAACTGTTTTTT	CASSAPPSAGSTNEKLFF
TRBV5-1	TRBD2	TRBJ2-7	-	TGCGCCAGCAGCTTTAGCGGGAGCCCCTACGAGCAGTACTTC	CASSFSGSPYEQYF
TRBV10-3	-	TRBJ1-3	many	TGTGCCATCAGTGAGTCGAACGGGGTCGGCTCTGGAAACACCATATATTTT	CAISESNGVGSGNTIYF
TRBV20-1	TRBD2	TRBJ2-3	few	TGCAGTGCTAGAGATCGCGGGAGTGGGATGTCGGATACGCAGTATTTT	CSARDRGSGMSDTQYF
TRBV5-6	TRBD1	TRBJ1-2	many	TGTGCCAGCAGCTTACCCGACAGGGGGCCCAACTATGGCTACACCTTC	CASSLPDRGPNYGYTF
TRBV12-3/TRBV12-4	-	TRBJ2-5	few	TGTGCCAGCATCTCCCGGCGGACCTCTTCAGGGGAGACCCAGTACTTC	CASISRRTSSGETQYF
TRBV9	TRBD2	TRBJ2-3	many	TGTGCCAGCAGCTCCCTAGCGGGAGGGACCACAGATACGCAGTATTTT	CASSSLAGGTTDTQYF
TRBV12-3/TRBV12-4	TRBD1	TRBJ1-1	few	TGTGCCAGCATGGACCCCGGGACAGCCAACACTGAAGCTTTCTTT	CASMDPGTANTEAFF
TRBV27	-	TRBJ1-2	few	TGTGCCAGCGCCCCCAACCCTAACTATGGCTACGACTTC	CASAPNPNYGYDF
TRBV10-3	-	TRBJ1-5	-	TGTGCCATCAGTGAGTCCACCCAGGGCAGCGGGAATCAGCCCCAGCATTTT	CAISESTQGSGNQPQHF
TRBV12-3/TRBV12-4	TRBD1	TRBJ1-2	large	TGTGCCAGCAGTCCCCGACAGGGAGATGGCTACACCTTC	CASSPRQGDGYTF
TRBV6-1	-	TRBJ1-5	few	TGTGCCAGCAGTGAAGAGGGGAGGTGTCCCCAGCATTTT	CASSEEGRCPQHF
TRBV28	TRBD1	TRBJ1-2	medium-sized	TGTGCCAGCAGTTCAAACTACAGGGGGGGCTACACCTTC	CASSSNYRGGYTF
TRBV10-3	-	TRBJ1-6	-	TGTGCCATCGGGGCAGCTTATAATTCACCCCTCCACTTT	CAIGAAYNSPLHF
TRBV19	TRBD2	TRBJ2-7	medium-sized	TGTGCCAGTAGTAGCGGGAGCTCCTACGAGCAGTACTTC	CASSSGSSYEQYF
TRBV14	TRBD1	TRBJ1-5	few	TGTGCCAGCAGCCAAGCCCGGGACAGGGGCCGGAGCAATCAGCCCCAGCATTTT	CASSQARDRGRSNQPQHF
TRBV10-3	-	TRBJ2-3	few	TGTGCCATCAGTTGGGACATGAGTGACGAGTATTTT	CAISWDMSDEYF
TRBV2	TRBD2	TRBJ2-7	medium-sized	TGTGCCAGCAGCAGGGGACTAGCGGGAAGTGGTGAGCAGTACTTC	CASSRGLAGSGEQYF
TRBV5-4	-	TRBJ1-1	-	TGTGCCAGCAGCTTGGCACCGATCGGTACGATGAACACTGAAGCTTTCTTT	CASSLAPIGTMNTEAFF
TRBV7-6	-	TRBJ1-1	many	TGTGCCAGCAGCCGACAGGTGGGGGGCACTGAAGCTTTCTTT	CASSRQVGGTEAFF
TRBV5-1	-	TRBJ1-1	once	TGCGCCAGCAGTATGGGTTCCTACACTGAAGCTTTCTTT	CASSMGSYTEAFF